This T cell receptor beta chain derives from a study of regulatory T cells in long-lasting Graves disease. The time point was: newly diagnosed GD, antithyroid drugs for less than 3 months. PBMCs provided the RNA from which the TCR library was made. Building of the TCR beta libraries involved iRepertoire HTBI primers and Arm-PCR of CDR3 regions. MiXCR, applied by TCRdb to the multiplex PCR reads, yields one record per CDR3 protein. The sample contains about 420,000 distinct CDR3 sequences, 16% of which appear only once. This CDR3 has 15 amino acids. The V gene end was trimmed by 4 bases and the J gene end by 3 bases; junction bases not matched to a gene: 5. Germline V gene lookup returns CDR1 ENHRY and CDR2 SYGVKD. The sample was also reused in another study, on T cells in Graves' hyperthyroidism and ophthalmopathy. From that report: In the blood, most expanded thyroid clonotypes above 0.001 appeared as well.

The sequence derives from a woman younger than 30 with Graves disease. The rearrangement links TRBV10-3 to TRBJ2-7, with 11 bases lining up with TRBD2. The sample in question was peripheral blood mononuclear cells (PBMCs), obtained at new diagnosis, from a patient treated with antithyroid drugs. The CDR3 here is CAISGGTSGDYEQYF. DNA of the CDR3: TGTGCCATCAGTGGGGGGACTAGCGGTGACTACGAGCAGTACTTC.